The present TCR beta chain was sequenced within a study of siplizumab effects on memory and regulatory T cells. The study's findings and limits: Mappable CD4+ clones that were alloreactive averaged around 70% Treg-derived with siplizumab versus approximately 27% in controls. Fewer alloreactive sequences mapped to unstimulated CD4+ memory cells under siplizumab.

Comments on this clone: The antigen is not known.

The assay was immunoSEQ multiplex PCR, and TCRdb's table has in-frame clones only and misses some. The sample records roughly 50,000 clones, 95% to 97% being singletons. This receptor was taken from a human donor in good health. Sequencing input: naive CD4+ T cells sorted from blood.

The CDR3 spells CASTRDRGGYEQYF. The CDR3 DNA reads TGTGCCAGCACCCGGGACAGGGGGGGATACGAGCAGTACTTC. The V and J genes are TRBV28 and TRBJ2-7; 11 bases line up with TRBD1. Germline assignment: CDR1 MDHEN and CDR2 SYDVKM. The junction had 6 bases not matched to a gene; V was cut back by 7 bases and J by 4 bases. This CDR3 comprises 14 residues. The whole variable domain, remainder taken from reference TRBV28 and TRBJ2-7, is DVKVTQSSRYLVKRTGEKVFLECVQDMDHENMFWYRQDPGLGLRLIYFSYDVKMKEKGDIPEGYSVSREKKERFSLILESASTNQTSMYLCASTRDRGGYEQYFGPGTRLTVT.